This T cell receptor beta chain was found in a study of T cells in Graves' hyperthyroidism and ophthalmopathy. This clonotype came up many times. The CDR3 covers 17 residues. With 2 bases clipped from V and 0 bases from J, the junction kept 6 bases outside the gene matches. CDR1 and CDR2 from the germline V gene are MDHEN and SYDVKM. It was around 11 ml of fresh peripheral blood that supplied the PBMCs. From RNA transcripts, TCR beta CDR3 regions were amplified. When the TCR CDR3 underwent first-round RT-PCR, the HTBI primer set was used. TCRdb reprocessed the multiplex PCR reads with MiXCR, giving one entry per CDR3 protein. The table lists more than 350,000 distinct CDR3 sequences, 15% of them singletons.

V usage is TRBV28 and J usage is TRBJ1-4, with TRBD1 matching 7 bases. This TCR was recovered from a woman in her thirties with Graves' hyperthyroidism. The sample consisted of blood. The CDR3: CASSLQGVVATNEKLFF. The CDR3 nucleotides read TGTGCCAGCAGTTTACAGGGGGTAGTGGCAACTAATGAAAAACTGTTTTTT. Full variable domain (remainder filled in from reference TRBV28 and TRBJ1-4): DVKVTQSSRYLVKRTGEKVFLECVQDMDHENMFWYRQDPGLGLRLIYFSYDVKMKEKGDIPEGYSVSREKKERFSLILESASTNQTSMYLCASSLQGVVATNEKLFFGSGTQLSVL.